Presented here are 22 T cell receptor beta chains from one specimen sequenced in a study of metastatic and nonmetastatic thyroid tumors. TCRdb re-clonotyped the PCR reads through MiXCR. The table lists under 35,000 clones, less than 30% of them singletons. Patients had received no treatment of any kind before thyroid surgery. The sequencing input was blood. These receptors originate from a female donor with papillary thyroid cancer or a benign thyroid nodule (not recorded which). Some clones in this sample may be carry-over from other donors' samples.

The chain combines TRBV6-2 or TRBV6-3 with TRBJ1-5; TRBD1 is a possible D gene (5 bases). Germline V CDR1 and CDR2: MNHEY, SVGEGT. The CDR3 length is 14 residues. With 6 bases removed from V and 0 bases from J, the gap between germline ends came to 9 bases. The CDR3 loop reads CASSGHLSNQPQHF. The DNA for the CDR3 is TGTGCCAGCAGCGGACACCTTAGCAATCAGCCCCAGCATTTT.

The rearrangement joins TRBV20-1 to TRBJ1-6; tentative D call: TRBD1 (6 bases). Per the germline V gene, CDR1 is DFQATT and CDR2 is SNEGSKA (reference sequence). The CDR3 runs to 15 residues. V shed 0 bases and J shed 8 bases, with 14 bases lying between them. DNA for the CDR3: TGCAGTGCTAGAGATGGGGGGGCGGCTTATTCACCCCTCCACTTT. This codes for CSARDGGAAYSPLHF.

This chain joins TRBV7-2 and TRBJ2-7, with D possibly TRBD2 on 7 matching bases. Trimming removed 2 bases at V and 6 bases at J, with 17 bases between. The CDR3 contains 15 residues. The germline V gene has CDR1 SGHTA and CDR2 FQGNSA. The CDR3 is CASSLRGGGRGEQYF. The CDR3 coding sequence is TGTGCCAGCAGCTTACGCGGCGGGGGCCGGGGCGAGCAGTACTTC.

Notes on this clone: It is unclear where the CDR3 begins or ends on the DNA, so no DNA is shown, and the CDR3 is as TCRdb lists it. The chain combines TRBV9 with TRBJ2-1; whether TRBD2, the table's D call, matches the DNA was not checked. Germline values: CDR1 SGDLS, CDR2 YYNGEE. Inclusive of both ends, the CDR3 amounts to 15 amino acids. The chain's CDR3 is CASSVAIGASRGGIF.

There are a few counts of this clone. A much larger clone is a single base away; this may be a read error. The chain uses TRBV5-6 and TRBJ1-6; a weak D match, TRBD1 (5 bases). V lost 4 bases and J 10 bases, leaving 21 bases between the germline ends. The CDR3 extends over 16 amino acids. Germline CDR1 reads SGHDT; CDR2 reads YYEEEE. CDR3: CASSPDWPPGVSPLHF. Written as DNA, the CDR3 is TGTGCCAGCAGCCCGGATTGGCCCCCGGGGGTGTCACCCCTCCACTTT.

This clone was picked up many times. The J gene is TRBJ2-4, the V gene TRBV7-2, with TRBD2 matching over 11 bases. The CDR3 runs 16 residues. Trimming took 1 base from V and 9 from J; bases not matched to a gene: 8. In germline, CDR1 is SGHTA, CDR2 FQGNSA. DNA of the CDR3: TGTGCCAGCAGCTTAGGACTAGCGGGGTCTCAGGGCATTCAGTACTTC. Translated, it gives CASSLGLAGSQGIQYF.

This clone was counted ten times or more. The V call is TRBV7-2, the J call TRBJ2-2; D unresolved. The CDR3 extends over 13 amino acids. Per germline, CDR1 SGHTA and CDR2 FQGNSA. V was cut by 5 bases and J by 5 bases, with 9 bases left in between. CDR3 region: CASSQGRTGELFF. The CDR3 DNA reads TGTGCCAGCAGCCAAGGACGGACCGGGGAGCTGTTTTTT.

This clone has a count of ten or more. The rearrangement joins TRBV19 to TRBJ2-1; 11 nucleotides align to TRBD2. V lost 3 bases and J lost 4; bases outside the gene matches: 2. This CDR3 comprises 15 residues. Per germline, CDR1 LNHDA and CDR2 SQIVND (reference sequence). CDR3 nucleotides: TGTGCCAGTAGTATTGGGACTAGCGGATACAATGAGCAGTTCTTC. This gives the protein CASSIGTSGYNEQFF. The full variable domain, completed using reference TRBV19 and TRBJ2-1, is DGGITQSPKYLFRKEGQNVTLSCEQNLNHDAMYWYRQDPGQGLRLIYYSQIVNDFQKGDIAEGYSVSREKKESFPLTVTSAQKNPTAFYLCASSIGTSGYNEQFFGPGTRLTVL.

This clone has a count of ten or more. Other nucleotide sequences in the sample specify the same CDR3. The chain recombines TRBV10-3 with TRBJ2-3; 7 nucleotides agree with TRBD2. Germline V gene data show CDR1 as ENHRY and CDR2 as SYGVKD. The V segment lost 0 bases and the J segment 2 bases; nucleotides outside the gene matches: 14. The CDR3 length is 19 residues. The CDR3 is CAISESTGRATSPTDTQYF. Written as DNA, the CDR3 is TGTGCCATCAGTGAGTCGACGGGAAGGGCGACTAGCCCCACAGATACGCAGTATTTT.

The CDR3 protein is CASSHGTGENSDEQYF. CDR3 sequence (DNA): TGTGCCAGCAGCCACGGAACAGGGGAGAATAGCGACGAGCAGTACTTC. The rearrangement joins TRBV11-2 to TRBJ2-7, with 7 bases that match TRBD1. This CDR3 has 16 residues. The germline gives CDR1 SGHAT, CDR2 FQNNGV. The trim removed 5 bases at V and 5 bases at J, leaving 15 bases unmatched. Full variable domain (remainder filled in from reference TRBV11-2 and TRBJ2-7): EAGVAQSPRYKIIEKRQSVAFWCNPISGHATLYWYQQILGQGPKLLIQFQNNGVVDDSQLPKDRFSAERLKGVDSTLKIQPAKLEDSAVYLCASSHGTGENSDEQYFGPGTRLTVT.

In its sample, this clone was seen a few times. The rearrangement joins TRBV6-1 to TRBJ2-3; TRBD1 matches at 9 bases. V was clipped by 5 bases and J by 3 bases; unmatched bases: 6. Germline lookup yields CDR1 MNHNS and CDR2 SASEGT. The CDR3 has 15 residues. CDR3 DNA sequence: TGTGCCAGCAGTTCGGGACAGGGTGTTACAGATACGCAGTATTTT. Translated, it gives CASSSGQGVTDTQYF.

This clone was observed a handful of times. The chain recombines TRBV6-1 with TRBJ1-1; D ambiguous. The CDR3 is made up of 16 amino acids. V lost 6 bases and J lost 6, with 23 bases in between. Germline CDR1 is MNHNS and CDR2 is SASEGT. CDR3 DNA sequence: TGTGCCAGCAGCTCGGAGGAGGCAGGTTCGTGGGCTGAAGCTTTCTTT. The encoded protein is CASSSEEAGSWAEAFF.

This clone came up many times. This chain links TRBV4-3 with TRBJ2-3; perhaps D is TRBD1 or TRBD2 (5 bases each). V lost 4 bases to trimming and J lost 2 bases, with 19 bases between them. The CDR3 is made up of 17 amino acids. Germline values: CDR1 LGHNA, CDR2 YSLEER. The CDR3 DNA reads TGCGCCAGCAGCCCGGATCGGGACGACGAATTCACAGATACGCAGTATTTT. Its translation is CASSPDRDDEFTDTQYF.

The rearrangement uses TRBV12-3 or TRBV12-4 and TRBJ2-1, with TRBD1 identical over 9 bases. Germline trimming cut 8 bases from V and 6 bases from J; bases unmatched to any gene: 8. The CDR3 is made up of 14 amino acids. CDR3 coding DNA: TGTGCCAGCGGGGGACAGGGAATTGTCAATGAGCAGTTCTTC. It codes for CASGGQGIVNEQFF.

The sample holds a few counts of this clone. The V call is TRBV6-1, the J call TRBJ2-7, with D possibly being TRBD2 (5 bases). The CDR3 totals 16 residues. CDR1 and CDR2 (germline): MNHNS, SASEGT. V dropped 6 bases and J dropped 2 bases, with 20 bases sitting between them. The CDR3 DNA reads TGTGCCAGCAGGGAACCGGGGAAGGGAAGGGCCTACGAGCAGTACTTC. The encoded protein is CASREPGKGRAYEQYF.

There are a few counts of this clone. The CDR3 coding sequence is TGTGCCAGCAGCCCTTCTAGGGAGCCCCAGCATTTT. Protein product: CASSPSREPQHF. J is TRBJ1-5 and V is TRBV6-2 or TRBV6-3; D gene uncertain. The germline V gene has CDR1 MNHEY and CDR2 SVGEGT. Trimming removed 6 bases at V and 8 bases at J, with 11 bases between. CDR3 length equals 12 residues.

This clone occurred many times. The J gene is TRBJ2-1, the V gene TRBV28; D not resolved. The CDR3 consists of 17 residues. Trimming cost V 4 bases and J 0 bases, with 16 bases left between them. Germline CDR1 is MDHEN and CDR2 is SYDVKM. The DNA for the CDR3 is TGTGCCAGCAGTTCCCAGATAGCTGTGAGCTCCTACAATGAGCAGTTCTTC. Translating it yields CASSSQIAVSSYNEQFF.

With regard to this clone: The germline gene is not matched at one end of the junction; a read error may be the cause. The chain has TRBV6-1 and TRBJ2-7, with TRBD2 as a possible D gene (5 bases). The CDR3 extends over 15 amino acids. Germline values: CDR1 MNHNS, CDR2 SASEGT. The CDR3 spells CASSDLGRRRYDQYF. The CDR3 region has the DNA TGTGCCAGCAGTGACTTAGGGCGGAGGCGGTACGATCAGTACTTC.

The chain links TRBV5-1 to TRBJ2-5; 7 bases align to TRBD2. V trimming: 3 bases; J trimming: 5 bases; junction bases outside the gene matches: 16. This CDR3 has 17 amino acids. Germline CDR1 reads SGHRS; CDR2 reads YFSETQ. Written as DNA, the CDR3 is TGCGCCAGCAGCTCAGGACTAGAGGGAGGCTCGGGGGAGACCCAGTACTTC. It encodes CASSSGLEGGSGETQYF.

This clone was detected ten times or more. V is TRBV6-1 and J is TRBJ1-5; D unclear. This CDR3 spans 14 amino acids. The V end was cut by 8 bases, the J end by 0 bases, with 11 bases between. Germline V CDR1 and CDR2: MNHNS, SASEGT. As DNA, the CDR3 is TGTGCCAGCGAAAGTGGGTATAGCAATCAGCCCCAGCATTTT. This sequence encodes CASESGYSNQPQHF.

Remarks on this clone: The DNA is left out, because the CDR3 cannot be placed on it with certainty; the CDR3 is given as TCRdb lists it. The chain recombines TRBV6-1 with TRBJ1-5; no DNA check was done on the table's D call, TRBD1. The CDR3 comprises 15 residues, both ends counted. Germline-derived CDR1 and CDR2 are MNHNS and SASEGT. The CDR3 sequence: CASREWARGNQPQHF.

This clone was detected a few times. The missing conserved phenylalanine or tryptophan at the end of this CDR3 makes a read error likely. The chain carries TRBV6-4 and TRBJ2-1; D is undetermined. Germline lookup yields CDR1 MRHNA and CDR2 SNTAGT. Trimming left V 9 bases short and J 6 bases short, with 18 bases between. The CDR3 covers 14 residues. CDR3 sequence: CASIDGSGSNEQFL. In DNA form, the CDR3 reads TGTGCCAGTATTGACGGAAGTGGCTCCAATGAGCAGTTCCTC.